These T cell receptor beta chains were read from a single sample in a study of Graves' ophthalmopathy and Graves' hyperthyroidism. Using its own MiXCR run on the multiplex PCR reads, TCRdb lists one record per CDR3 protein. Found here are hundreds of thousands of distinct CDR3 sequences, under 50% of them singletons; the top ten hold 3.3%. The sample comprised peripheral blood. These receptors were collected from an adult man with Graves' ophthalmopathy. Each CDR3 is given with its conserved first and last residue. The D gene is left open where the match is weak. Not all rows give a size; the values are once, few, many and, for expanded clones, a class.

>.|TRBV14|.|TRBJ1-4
TGTGCCAGCAGCCAAGCACTAGCGGGAGGTGAAAAACTGTTTTTT
CASSQALAGGEKLFF
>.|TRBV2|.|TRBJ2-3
TGTGCCAGCAGCCTCAGGCCTTCAACAGATACGCAGTATTTT
CASSLRPSTDTQYF
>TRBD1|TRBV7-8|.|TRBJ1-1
TGTGCCAGCACCCAGGGACAGGAGCTGGGCACTGAAGCTTTCTTT
CASTQGQELGTEAFF
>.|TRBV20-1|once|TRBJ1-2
TGCAGTGCTGGGGTACAGGCAGACTATGGCTACACCTTC
CSAGVQADYGYTF
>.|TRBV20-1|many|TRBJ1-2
TGCAGTGCTAGAGAGGCACGACTTTTGGGCTACACCTTC
CSAREARLLGYTF
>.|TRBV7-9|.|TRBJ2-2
TGTGCCAGCAGCTTACACCCCAGGGGGGATCCCCACCGGGAGCTGTTTTTT
CASSLHPRGDPHRELFF
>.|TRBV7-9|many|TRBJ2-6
TGTGCCAGCAGCTCCCCCCTCCGGGCTCAGGGGGCCAACGTCCTGACTTTC
CASSSPLRAQGANVLTF
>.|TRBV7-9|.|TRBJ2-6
TGTGCCAGCACCGGGACGGACTATGGGGCCAACGTCCTGACTTTC
CASTGTDYGANVLTF
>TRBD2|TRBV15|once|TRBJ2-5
TGTGCCACCAGCGAGCGGGGGCAGGAGTCCCAGTACTTC
CATSERGQESQYF
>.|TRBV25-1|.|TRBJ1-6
TGTGCCAGTGCCCCGGGGACTAGCGGGAGACCCCTCCACTTT
CASAPGTSGRPLHF
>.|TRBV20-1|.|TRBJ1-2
TGCAGTGCCCAACAGGGTCGTGAATATGGCTACACCTTC
CSAQQGREYGYTF
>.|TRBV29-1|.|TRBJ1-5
TGCAGCTTAGGGGAAGTGGGCCAGCCCCAGCATTTT
CSLGEVGQPQHF
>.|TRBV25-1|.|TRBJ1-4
TGTGCCAGCAGTTATAACAACCTAAATGAAAAACTGTTTTTT
CASSYNNLNEKLFF
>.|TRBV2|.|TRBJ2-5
TGTGCCAGCAGTTTAGGAAGCGATGGGGAGACCCAGTACTTC
CASSLGSDGETQYF
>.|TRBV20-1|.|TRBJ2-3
TGCAGTGCTACCCCGACAAGGGTGGCAGATACGCAGTATTTT
CSATPTRVADTQYF
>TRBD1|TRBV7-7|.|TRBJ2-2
TGTGCCAGCAGCCAGAGGACAGGGGCCGGGGAGCTGTTTTTT
CASSQRTGAGELFF
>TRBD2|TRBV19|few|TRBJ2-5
TGTGCCTCCCCTCTAGCGGGAGAGGAGAGGGAGACCCAGTACTTC
CASPLAGEERETQYF
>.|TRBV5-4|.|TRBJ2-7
TGTGCCAGCAGCTCTGGAGTATCGCCGACCGAGCAGTACTTC
CASSSGVSPTEQYF
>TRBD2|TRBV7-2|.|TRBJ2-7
TGTGCCAGCAGCAAAAAGAGAGGGACTAGCGGCTCCTACGAGCAGTACTTC
CASSKKRGTSGSYEQYF
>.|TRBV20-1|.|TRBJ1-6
TGCAGTGCTAGTAGAGGCCTCCGGGATAATTCACCCCTCCACTTT
CSASRGLRDNSPLHF
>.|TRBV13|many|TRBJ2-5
TGTGCCAGCAGCCCCCCTCGCACGACCCAGTACTTC
CASSPPRTTQYF
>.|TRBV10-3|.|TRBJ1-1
TGTGCCATCATCACCACGGGGCCCACTGAAGCTTTCTTT
CAIITTGPTEAFF
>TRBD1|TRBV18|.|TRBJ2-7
TGTGCCAGCTCACCAGAGACAGGGGTCTACGAGCAGTACTTC
CASSPETGVYEQYF
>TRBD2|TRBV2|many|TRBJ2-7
TGTGCCAGCAGTGAGGCGGGAGGGCCTGGAGAGCAGTACTTC
CASSEAGGPGEQYF
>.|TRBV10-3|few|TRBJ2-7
TGTGCCAGCAGTAGGGAGTTCATAGGACAGTGGCCCTACGAGCAGTACTTC
CASSREFIGQWPYEQYF
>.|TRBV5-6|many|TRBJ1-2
TGTGCCAGCAGCGTGCGGGCGGGTACCGGCTACACCTTC
CASSVRAGTGYTF
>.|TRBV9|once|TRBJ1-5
TGTGCCAGCAGCTTCGGGCTCAATCAGCCCCGGCATTTT
CASSFGLNQPRHF
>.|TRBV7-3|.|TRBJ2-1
TGTGCCAGCAGACCCCAGGGCGGGGTGGCGGGTGAGCAGTTCTTC
CASRPQGGVAGEQFF
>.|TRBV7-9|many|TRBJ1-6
TGTGCCAGCAGTTCCCGGGAGGAGCCCCTCCACTTT
CASSSREEPLHF
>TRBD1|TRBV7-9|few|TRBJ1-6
TGTGCCAGCAGCCCTACCTCGGCAGGGGGTTTTGGTAATTCACCCCTCCACTTT
CASSPTSAGGFGNSPLHF
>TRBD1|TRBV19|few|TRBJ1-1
TGTGCCAGTAGTATAGGGGGGACAGTGAGGACTGAAGCTTTCTTT
CASSIGGTVRTEAFF
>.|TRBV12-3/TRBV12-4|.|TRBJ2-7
TGTGCCAGCAGCCATGGAGGGACAGAGTACGAGCAGTACTTC
CASSHGGTEYEQYF
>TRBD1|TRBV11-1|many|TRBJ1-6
TGTGCCAGCAGCTTCCTGACAGGGTGGGATTCACCCCTCCACTTT
CASSFLTGWDSPLHF
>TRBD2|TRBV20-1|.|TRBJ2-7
TGCAGTGCTAGAGGAGCGGGACTTCTCTACGAGCAGTACTTC
CSARGAGLLYEQYF
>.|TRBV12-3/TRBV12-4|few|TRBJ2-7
TGTGCCAGCAGCACGAGCAATCGGGACTCTTCCTACGAGCAGTACTTC
CASSTSNRDSSYEQYF
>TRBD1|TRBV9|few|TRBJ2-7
TGTGCCAGCAGCTTAGGCCCTGGACAGGGGGCGTTTTACGAGCAGTACTTC
CASSLGPGQGAFYEQYF
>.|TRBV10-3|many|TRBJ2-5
TGTGCCATCAGTGCGATGGACCACCAAGAGACCCAGTACTTC
CAISAMDHQETQYF